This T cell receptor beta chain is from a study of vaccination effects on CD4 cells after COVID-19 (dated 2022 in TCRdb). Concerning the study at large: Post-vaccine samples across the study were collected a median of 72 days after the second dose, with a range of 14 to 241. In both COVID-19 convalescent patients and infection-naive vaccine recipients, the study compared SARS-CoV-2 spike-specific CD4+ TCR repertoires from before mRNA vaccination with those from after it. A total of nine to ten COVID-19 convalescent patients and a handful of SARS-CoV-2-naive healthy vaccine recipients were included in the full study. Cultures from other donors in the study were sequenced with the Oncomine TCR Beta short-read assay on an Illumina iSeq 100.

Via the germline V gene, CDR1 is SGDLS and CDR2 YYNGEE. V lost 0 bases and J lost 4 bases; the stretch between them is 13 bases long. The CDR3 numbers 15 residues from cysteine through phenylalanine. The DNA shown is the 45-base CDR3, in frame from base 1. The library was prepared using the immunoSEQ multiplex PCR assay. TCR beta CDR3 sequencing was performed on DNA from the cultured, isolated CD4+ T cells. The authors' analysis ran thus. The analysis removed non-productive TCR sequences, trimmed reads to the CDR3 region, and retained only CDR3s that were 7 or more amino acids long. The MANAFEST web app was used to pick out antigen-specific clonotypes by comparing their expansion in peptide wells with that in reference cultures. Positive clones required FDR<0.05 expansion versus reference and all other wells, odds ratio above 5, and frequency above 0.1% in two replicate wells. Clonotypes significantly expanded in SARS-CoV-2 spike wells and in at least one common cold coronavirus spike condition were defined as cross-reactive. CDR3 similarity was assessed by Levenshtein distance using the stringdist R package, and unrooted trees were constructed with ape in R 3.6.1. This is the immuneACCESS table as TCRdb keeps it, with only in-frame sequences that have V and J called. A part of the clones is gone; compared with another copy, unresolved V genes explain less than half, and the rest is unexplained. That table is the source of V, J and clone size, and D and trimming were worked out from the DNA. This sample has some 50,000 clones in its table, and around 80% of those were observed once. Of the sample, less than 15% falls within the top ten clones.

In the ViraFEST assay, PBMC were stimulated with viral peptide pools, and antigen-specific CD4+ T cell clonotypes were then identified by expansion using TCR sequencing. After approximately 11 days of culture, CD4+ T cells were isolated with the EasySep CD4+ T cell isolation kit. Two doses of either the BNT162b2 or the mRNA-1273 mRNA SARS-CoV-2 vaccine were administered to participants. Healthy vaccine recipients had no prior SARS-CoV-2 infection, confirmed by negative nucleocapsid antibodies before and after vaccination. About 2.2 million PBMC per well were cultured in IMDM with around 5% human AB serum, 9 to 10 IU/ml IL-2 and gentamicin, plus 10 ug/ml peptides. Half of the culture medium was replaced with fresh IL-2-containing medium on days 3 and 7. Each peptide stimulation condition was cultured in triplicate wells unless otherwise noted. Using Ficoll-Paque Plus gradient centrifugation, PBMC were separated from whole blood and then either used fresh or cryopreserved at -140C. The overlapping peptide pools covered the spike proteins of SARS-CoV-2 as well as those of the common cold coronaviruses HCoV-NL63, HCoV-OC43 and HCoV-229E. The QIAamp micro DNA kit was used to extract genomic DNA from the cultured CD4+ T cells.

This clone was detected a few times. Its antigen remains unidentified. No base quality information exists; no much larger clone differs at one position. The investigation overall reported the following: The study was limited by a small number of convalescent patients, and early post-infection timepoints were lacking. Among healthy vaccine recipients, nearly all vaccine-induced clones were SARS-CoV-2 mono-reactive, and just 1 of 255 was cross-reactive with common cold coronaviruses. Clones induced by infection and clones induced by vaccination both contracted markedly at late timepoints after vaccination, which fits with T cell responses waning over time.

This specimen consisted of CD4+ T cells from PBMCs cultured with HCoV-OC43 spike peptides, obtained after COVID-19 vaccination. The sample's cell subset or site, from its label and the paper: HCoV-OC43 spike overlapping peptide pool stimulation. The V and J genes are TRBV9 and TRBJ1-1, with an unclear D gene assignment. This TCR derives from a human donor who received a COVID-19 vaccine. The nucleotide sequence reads TGTGCCAGCAGCGTAGAATCCCGGGATCCCACTGAAGCTTTCTTT. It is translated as CASSVESRDPTEAFF. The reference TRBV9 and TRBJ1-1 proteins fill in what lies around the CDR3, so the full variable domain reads DSGVTQTPKHLITATGQRVTLRCSPRSGDLSVYWYQQSLDQGLQFLIQYYNGEERAKGNILERFSAQQFPDLHSELNLSSLELGDSALYFCASSVESRDPTEAFFGQGTRLTVV.